This T cell receptor beta chain was sequenced during a study of T cell repertoires in cytomegalovirus infection (dated by TCRdb to about 2019). Some background on the complete study: Recently identified HLA-C-restricted CMV epitopes, whose presentation resists viral immunomodulation, were targeted by peptide stimulations together with well-studied HLA-B-restricted epitopes. Donor HLA type was relevant to the analysis, because carriage of CMV infection together with the matching HLA type was indicated by public TCR beta signatures. What the authors observed across the whole study: The ex vivo response was dominated by HLA-C-restricted CMV-specific TCR beta clonotypes, which also provided the single most frequent clonotype in two of eight donors. In both this cohort and an independent cohort of some 380 donors, the cumulative frequency of public TCR beta family members distinguished carriers of CMV infection plus the relevant HLA type.

Per the germline V gene, MNHNS is the CDR1 and SASEGT is the CDR2. The CDR3 runs 15 amino acids, cysteine and phenylalanine included. Only the CDR3 region is kept as DNA, spanning 45 bases read in frame from base 1. The germline V end is reduced by 6 bases and the J end by 4 bases; junction bases left unmatched: 7. What the treatment or condition label conveys for this sample: in vitro stimulation with specific CMV peptide epitopes to enrich CMV-specific T cells. Sequencer: Illumina HiSeq 1500. TCRdb applied fastp at Q25 and MiXCR to the public reads, then kept only in-frame beta chains. Entries are consolidated by CDR3 protein sequence, retaining the most common genes and DNA. The sample contains hundreds of thousands of distinct CDR3 sequences, 30% to 40% of them found a single time. The ten largest clones capture roughly 18% of the sample. This clonotype was counted a few times. Its antigen remains undetermined. Base qualities are not provided; no much larger clone lies one nucleotide away.

The sequence was collected from a human donor in good health (CMV status not recorded). Some clones in this sample may be carry-over from other donors' samples. The sequence joins TRBV6-1 to TRBJ2-2, with TRBD1 matching 8 junction bases. Material: cultured PBMCs, obtained from culture after CMV antigen stimulation. CDR3 region: CASSDFGQGTGELFF. The nucleotide sequence reads TGTGCCAGCAGCGACTTCGGACAGGGCACCGGGGAGCTGTTTTTT.